The 27 T cell receptor beta chains below all came from one sample that was sequenced in a study of response to subunit inactivated influenza vaccine. Via MiXCR, TCRdb re-called the RT-PCR reads, giving one row per CDR3 protein. The data contain 530,000 or so distinct CDR3 sequences, roughly 25% of them singletons. The sample consisted of CD4+ T cells sorted from PBMCs, taken about 5 days after vaccination. Every receptor here comes from a middle-aged man who received an inactivated influenza vaccine.

This clonotype was seen only a few times. The chain couples TRBV18 to TRBJ2-7; 13 bases align to TRBD2. V was clipped by 1 base and J by 5 bases; unmatched bases: 5. The CDR3 covers 16 residues. Germline CDR1 is KGHSH and CDR2 is LQKENI. The CDR3 here is CASSPLGLAGENEQYF. The CDR3 DNA follows: TGTGCCAGCTCACCACTAGGACTAGCGGGAGAAAACGAGCAGTACTTC. The variable domain in full, with the rest retrieved from reference TRBV18 and TRBJ2-7, is NAGVMQNPRHLVRRRGQEARLRCSPMKGHSHVYWYRQLPEEGLKFMVYLQKENIIDESGMPKERFSAEFPKEGPSILRIQQVVRGDSAAYFCASSPLGLAGENEQYFGPGTRLTVT.

The chain uses TRBV18 and TRBJ1-1; no clear D. Germline V gene lookup returns CDR1 KGHSH and CDR2 LQKENI. With 2 bases removed from V and 6 bases from J, the gap between germline ends came to 13 bases. This CDR3 contains 14 residues. The CDR3 sequence: CASSPRQEASEAFF. CDR3 bases: TGTGCCAGCTCACCAAGGCAGGAGGCGTCTGAAGCTTTCTTT.

This clonotype was observed a handful of times. This chain uses TRBV6-1 with TRBJ2-3; 7 bases are shared with TRBD1. Germline V gives CDR1 MNHNS, CDR2 SASEGT. The V gene end was trimmed by 6 bases and the J gene end by 5 bases; junction bases not matched to a gene: 11. The length of the CDR3 is 15 residues. CDR3 nucleotide sequence: TGTGCCAGCAGGAAGACAGGGATGCTTGGAGATACGCAGTATTTT. Protein sequence: CASRKTGMLGDTQYF.

This clonotype was picked up a small number of times. The genes are TRBV2 and TRBJ2-7; D is unresolved. The CDR3 is made up of 15 amino acids. The V end was cut by 3 bases, the J end by 9 bases, with 21 bases between. Germline V gene data show CDR1 as SNHLY and CDR2 as FYNNEI. Here the CDR3 DNA reads TGTGCCAGCAGTGAGAGGACGGTCCCCTTACGAGGGCAGTACTTC. Protein: CASSERTVPLRGQYF.

This clonotype has a handful of counts. This chain uses TRBV5-1 with TRBJ2-3; D is unclear. The CDR3 runs 16 residues. Deletions cut 4 bases from V and 7 bases from J, with 22 bases between. Per germline, CDR1 SGHRS and CDR2 YFSETQ. The chain's CDR3 is CASSPSPTGVTHTQYF. The CDR3 DNA sequence: TGCGCCAGCAGCCCGAGTCCGACTGGGGTCACGCATACGCAGTATTTT.

In regard to this clonotype: At one of its ends the junction is not consistent with the germline gene, which may arise from a read error. V usage is TRBV29-1 and J usage is TRBJ2-5, with D tentatively TRBD1 (6 bases). Per germline, CDR1 SQVTM and CDR2 ANQGSEA. The CDR3 has 14 residues. The CDR3 DNA is TGCAGCGCCTCGAAAACAGGGATCCAAGAGACCCATTACTTC. Its protein is CSASKTGIQETHYF.

This clonotype was detected only a few times. Written as DNA, the CDR3 is TGCGCCAGCAGCCAAGATAGGGCTGTCCTGACCCAGTACTTC. Protein sequence: CASSQDRAVLTQYF. The chain is built from TRBV4-3 and TRBJ2-5; D unclear. V was shortened by 0 bases and J by 7 bases, with 12 bases between the two germline ends. The CDR3 totals 14 residues. The germline CDR1 and CDR2 sequences are LGHNA and YSLEER.

This clonotype was picked up one time. This chain connects TRBV10-3 to TRBJ2-7; D perhaps matches TRBD1 (6 bases). The CDR3 loop spans 14 amino acids. Trimming pared 6 bases from V and 2 bases from J, leaving 14 bases between. CDR1 and CDR2 from the germline V gene are ENHRY and SYGVKD. Here the CDR3 DNA reads TGTGCCATCAGAGCCGACAGGCACACCTACGAGCAGTACTTC. Protein product: CAIRADRHTYEQYF.

The gene calls are TRBV18 and TRBJ2-2, with TRBD2 matching over 8 bases. CDR3 size: 15 residues. The V gene's germline CDR1 is KGHSH and CDR2 LQKENI. With V trimmed by 8 bases and J by 4 bases, 9 bases remained unmatched. In DNA form, the CDR3 reads TGTGCCAGCAGCGCCGGGACTAGAGCCACCGGGGAGCTGTTTTTT. This codes for CASSAGTRATGELFF.

This clonotype was recorded many times. CDR3 DNA sequence: TGTGCCAGCAGTCTCGAAGTCTCGGGGGAAAAACTGTTTTTT. Translated: CASSLEVSGEKLFF. The chain couples TRBV12-3 or TRBV12-4 to TRBJ1-4; D gene uncertain. The CDR3 runs 14 residues. V was pared by 5 bases and J by 8 bases, with 15 bases between.

This clonotype was counted ten times or more. This rearrangement joins TRBV2 to TRBJ2-2; no firm D call. Trimming took off 6 bases at V and 3 bases at J, with 5 bases between the two ends. The CDR3 loop spans 12 amino acids. Germline V gene sequence: CDR1 SNHLY, CDR2 FYNNEI. DNA of the CDR3: TGTGCCAGCAGGGACCACACCGGGGAGCTGTTTTTT. This translates into CASRDHTGELFF.

The genes are TRBV7-2 and TRBJ2-1; no firm D call. Trimming shortened V by 5 bases and J by 0 bases, and 17 bases separated the two germline ends. CDR3 size: 17 residues. The germline CDR1 and CDR2 sequences are SGHTA and FQGNSA. DNA for the CDR3: TGTGCCAGCAGCCGTCTAGATTCAATTGCCTCCTACAATGAGCAGTTCTTC. Translating gives CASSRLDSIASYNEQFF.

This clonotype was seen a handful of times. The chain uses TRBV2 and TRBJ2-3; 9 nucleotides line up with TRBD1. Germline CDR1 and CDR2: SNHLY and FYNNEI. Trimming took 5 bases from V and 5 from J; bases not matched to a gene: 5. CDR3 size: 14 residues. In DNA, the CDR3 is TGTGCCAGCAGTCCACAGGGGGCAGGAGATACGCAGTATTTT. Encoded protein: CASSPQGAGDTQYF.

The V and J genes are TRBV9 and TRBJ2-3; 8 nucleotides match TRBD2. V lost 0 bases to trimming and J lost 2 bases; unmatched junction nucleotides: 8. Looked up from germline, CDR1 is SGDLS and CDR2 is YYNGEE. The CDR3 runs 17 residues. This chain's CDR3 is CASSVAASGRSTDTQYF. CDR3 coding DNA: TGTGCCAGCAGCGTAGCGGCTAGCGGGCGATCCACAGATACGCAGTATTTT.

The V call is TRBV7-9, the J call TRBJ1-5; D call uncertain. Deletions cut 7 bases from V and 1 base from J, with 11 bases between. The germline V gene has CDR1 SEHNR and CDR2 FQNEAQ (reference sequence). The CDR3 is 14 residues long. The CDR3 sequence is CASNKLGSNQPQHF. CDR3 nucleotide sequence: TGTGCCAGCAACAAATTGGGGAGCAATCAGCCCCAGCATTTT.

The chain combines TRBV18 with TRBJ2-1; D is uncertain. CDR3 size: 15 residues. Trimming cost V 1 base and J 6 bases, with 13 bases left between them. Germline V gives CDR1 KGHSH, CDR2 LQKENI. The CDR3 DNA reads as TGTGCCAGCTCACCACTGACCGCTAGGTCCAATGAGCAGTTCTTC. It specifies CASSPLTARSNEQFF.

The V gene is TRBV12-3 or TRBV12-4, the J gene TRBJ2-3, with TRBD2 matching over 7 bases. The CDR3 consists of 15 residues. The V gene end was trimmed by 1 base and the J gene end by 4 bases; junction bases not matched to a gene: 5. The CDR3: CASSLGGSGSDTQYF. In DNA, the CDR3 is TGTGCCAGCAGTTTAGGCGGGAGTGGATCAGATACGCAGTATTTT.

The chain links TRBV27 to TRBJ2-1; D call uncertain. Trimming pared 4 bases from V and 11 bases from J, leaving 24 bases between. The CDR3 runs 16 residues. In germline, CDR1 is MNHEY, CDR2 SMNVEV (reference sequence). CDR3 DNA: TGTGCCAGCAGTTACGGCAAGTGGGGAACAACTAATCAGCAGTTCTTC. It is translated as CASSYGKWGTTNQQFF.

This chain uses TRBV20-1 with TRBJ2-2; TRBD2 is a possible D gene (5 bases). CDR1 DFQATT and CDR2 SNEGSKA come from the germline V gene (reference sequence). The CDR3 sequence is 13 residues long. Trimming removed 6 bases from V and 2 bases from J, with 10 bases in between. The CDR3 here is CSATGINTGELFF. The CDR3 nucleotides read TGCAGTGCCACGGGGATTAACACCGGGGAGCTGTTTTTT.

The genes are TRBV10-3 and TRBJ2-1, with TRBD1 matching over 7 bases. CDR3 length equals 15 residues. Looked up from germline, CDR1 is ENHRY and CDR2 is SYGVKD. Trimming removed 10 bases from V and 4 bases from J; junction bases left unmatched: 13. Written as DNA, the CDR3 is TGTGCCACGAATCCCGACAGGGCCCAATACAATGAGCAGTTCTTC. Its protein is CATNPDRAQYNEQFF.

This clonotype was seen only a few times. The chain carries TRBV7-2 and TRBJ2-3; unclear D gene. The germline gives CDR1 SGHTA, CDR2 FQGNSA. The CDR3 is made up of 14 amino acids. The V and J ends lost 3 bases and 1 base respectively, with 8 bases between them. Here the CDR3 DNA reads TGTGCCAGCAGCTTCATAAGCGGCACAGATACGCAGTATTTT. It specifies CASSFISGTDTQYF.

The sample holds a few counts of this clonotype. The chain couples TRBV7-2 to TRBJ1-2, with D hard to call. Trimming removed 1 base at V and 6 bases at J, with 12 bases between. This CDR3 contains 14 residues. The V gene's germline CDR1 is SGHTA and CDR2 FQGNSA. Here the CDR3 reads CASSLDRAGDGYTF. In DNA form, the CDR3 reads TGTGCCAGCAGCTTAGATAGGGCCGGCGATGGCTACACCTTC.

The J gene is TRBJ2-7, the V gene TRBV20-1; tentatively, D is TRBD2 (6 bases). CDR1 is DFQATT and CDR2 is SNEGSKA in the germline V gene (reference sequence). The CDR3 is 12 amino acids. V was pared by 3 bases and J by 7 bases, with 13 bases between. The CDR3 is CSASSPGGEQYF. CDR3 nucleotide sequence: TGCAGTGCTAGCTCTCCTGGGGGGGAGCAGTACTTC.

This clonotype was observed at least ten times. The chain recombines TRBV5-1 with TRBJ2-5; possible D gene TRBD2, 6 bases. The CDR3 spans 13 residues. V lost 4 bases and J lost 5, with 12 bases in between. Germline V gene data show CDR1 as SGHRS and CDR2 as YFSETQ. CDR3 residues: CASSKGLVETQYF. Written as DNA, the CDR3 is TGCGCCAGCAGCAAGGGACTTGTGGAGACCCAGTACTTC. The complete variable domain, with remaining parts taken from reference TRBV5-1 and TRBJ2-5, reads KAGVTQTPRYLIKTRGQQVTLSCSPISGHRSVSWYQQTPGQGLQFLFEYFSETQRNKGNFPGRFSGRQFSNSRSEMNVSTLELGDSALYLCASSKGLVETQYFGPGTRLLVL.

In nucleotides, the CDR3 is TGCAGTGCTAGAGCCCCGGGTAGGAACACTGAAGCTTTCTTT. Residues: CSARAPGRNTEAFF. The chain couples TRBV20-1 to TRBJ1-1; the D is unclear. Germline V gene sequence: CDR1 DFQATT, CDR2 SNEGSKA (reference sequence). The CDR3 is 14 residues long. Trimming shortened V by 1 base and J by 1 base, and 10 bases separated the two germline ends.

The chain couples TRBV19 to TRBJ2-3; D might be TRBD1 or TRBD2, each matching 6 bases. Trimming removed 7 bases at V and 3 bases at J, with 17 bases between. Germline V lookup: CDR1 LNHDA, CDR2 SQIVND (reference sequence). The CDR3 is 15 amino acids. Written as DNA, the CDR3 is TGTGCCAGTACGGCGGGGCAGGGGTTAACAGATACGCAGTATTTT. Protein product: CASTAGQGLTDTQYF.

This chain connects TRBV25-1 to TRBJ2-7, with D unclear. Trimming removed 8 bases from V and 5 bases from J, with 16 bases in between. The CDR3 has 13 residues. Per germline, CDR1 MGHDK and CDR2 SYGVNS. CDR3 in amino acids: CASRSKMWDEQYF. CDR3 sequence (DNA): TGTGCCAGCCGGAGTAAAATGTGGGACGAGCAGTACTTC.